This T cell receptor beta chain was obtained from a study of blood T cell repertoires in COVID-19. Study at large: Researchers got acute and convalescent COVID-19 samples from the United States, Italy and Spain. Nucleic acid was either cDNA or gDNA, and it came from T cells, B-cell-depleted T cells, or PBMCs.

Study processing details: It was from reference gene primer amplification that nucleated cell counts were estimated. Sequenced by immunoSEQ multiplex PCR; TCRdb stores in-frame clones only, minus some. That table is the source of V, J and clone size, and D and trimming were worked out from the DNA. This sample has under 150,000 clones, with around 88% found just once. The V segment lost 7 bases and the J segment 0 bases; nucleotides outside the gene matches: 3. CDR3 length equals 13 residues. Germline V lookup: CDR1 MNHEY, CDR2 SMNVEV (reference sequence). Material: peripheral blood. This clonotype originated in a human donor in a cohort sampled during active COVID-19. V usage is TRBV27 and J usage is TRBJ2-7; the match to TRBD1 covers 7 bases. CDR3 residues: CASKTGDSYEQYF. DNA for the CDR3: TGTGCCAGCAAAACAGGGGACTCCTACGAGCAGTACTTC.